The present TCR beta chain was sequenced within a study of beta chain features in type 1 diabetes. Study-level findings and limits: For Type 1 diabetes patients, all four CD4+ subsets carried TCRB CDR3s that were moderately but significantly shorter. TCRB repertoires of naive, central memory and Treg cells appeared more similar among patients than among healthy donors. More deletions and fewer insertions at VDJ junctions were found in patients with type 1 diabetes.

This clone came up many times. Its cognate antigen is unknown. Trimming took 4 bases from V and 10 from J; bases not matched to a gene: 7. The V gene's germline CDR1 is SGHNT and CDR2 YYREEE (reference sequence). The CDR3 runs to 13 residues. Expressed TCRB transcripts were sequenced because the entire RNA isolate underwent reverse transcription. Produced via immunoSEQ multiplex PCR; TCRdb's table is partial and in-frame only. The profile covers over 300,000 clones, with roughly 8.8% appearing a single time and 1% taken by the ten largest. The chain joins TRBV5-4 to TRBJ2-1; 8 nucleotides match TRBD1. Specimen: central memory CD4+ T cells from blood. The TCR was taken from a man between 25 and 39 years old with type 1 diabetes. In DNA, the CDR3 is TGTGCCAGCAGCGCCTGGACAGGGAACGAGCAGTTCTTC. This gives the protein CASSAWTGNEQFF.